These 21 T cell receptor beta chains came from one sample sequenced in a study of T cells in tumors after PD-1 blockade. The assay was immunoSEQ multiplex PCR, and TCRdb's table has in-frame clones only and misses some. The data contain 60,000 or so clones, roughly 78% of them singletons. The material sequenced was PBMCs, taken before anti-PD-1 treatment. The source of these receptors is a human donor with basal cell carcinoma.

CDR3 DNA sequence: TGTGCCAGCTCACCCGGGACAGGGAACTATGGCTACACCTTC. Amino acids: CASSPGTGNYGYTF. This chain uses TRBV18 with TRBJ1-2; 9 nucleotides match TRBD1. The CDR3 covers 14 residues. V was pared by 3 bases and J by 2 bases, with 1 base of the junction left unmatched. CDR1 KGHSH and CDR2 LQKENI come from the germline V gene.

This rearrangement joins TRBV14 to TRBJ2-2; the D is unclear. CDR3 length: 14 residues. Germline V CDR1 and CDR2: SGHDN, FVKESK. Trimming shortened V by 1 base and J by 6 bases, and 9 bases separated the two germline ends. The CDR3 sequence: CASSQGHGSGELFF. CDR3 nucleotide sequence: TGTGCCAGCAGCCAAGGACACGGATCCGGGGAGCTGTTTTTT.

CDR3 nucleotide sequence: TGCGCCAGCAGCTTGGTAAAGGGTTTAAACACTGAAGCTTTCTTT. This gives the protein CASSLVKGLNTEAFF. The rearrangement joins TRBV5-1 to TRBJ1-1; D not certain. Deletions cut 0 bases from V and 2 bases from J, with 11 bases between. CDR3 length: 15 amino acids. The V gene's germline CDR1 is SGHRS and CDR2 YFSETQ.

The chain employs TRBV6-5 and TRBJ1-2, with 9 bases matching TRBD1. The V and J ends lost 6 bases and 8 bases, in that order; junction bases with no gene match: 10. Germline loops: CDR1 MNHEY, CDR2 SVGAGI. CDR3 length equals 14 residues. The CDR3 region has the DNA TGTGCCAGCAGGGATACAGGGGGCGGGGTCGGCTACACCTTC. It encodes CASRDTGGGVGYTF.

This sequence joins TRBV2 and TRBJ2-3; D unclear. CDR1 SNHLY and CDR2 FYNNEI come from the germline V gene. The CDR3 is 14 residues long. Trimming took off 6 bases at V and 3 bases at J, with 13 bases between the two ends. The CDR3 region has the DNA TGTGCCAGCAGCCCGACGGCAGGTACAGATACGCAGTATTTT. Amino acids: CASSPTAGTDTQYF. The full variable domain, in which reference TRBV2 and TRBJ2-3 provide the parts outside the CDR3, is EPEVTQTPSHQVTQMGQEVILRCVPISNHLYFYWYRQILGQKVEFLVSFYNNEISEKSEIFDDQFSVERPDGSNFTLKIRSTKLEDSAMYFCASSPTAGTDTQYFGPGTRLTVL.

This chain connects TRBV30 to TRBJ1-1, with 7 bases that match TRBD1. The germline CDR1 and CDR2 sequences are GTSNPN and SVGIG (reference sequence). V lost 1 base and J lost 5; bases outside the gene matches: 7. The CDR3 is 14 amino acids. As DNA, the CDR3 is TGTGCCTGGAGTGCAAGACAGGGAGAGACTGAAGCTTTCTTT. Translating it yields CAWSARQGETEAFF.

This sequence joins TRBV7-9 and TRBJ2-1; 15 nucleotides agree with TRBD2. Germline trimming cut 4 bases from V and 1 base from J; bases unmatched to any gene: 2. The CDR3 covers 17 residues. Germline V gene lookup returns CDR1 SEHNR and CDR2 FQNEAQ (reference sequence). The CDR3 DNA reads as TGTGCCAGCAGCTCGGGACTAGCGGGGGGTTCCTACAATGAGCAGTTCTTC. It encodes CASSSGLAGGSYNEQFF.

The chain links TRBV11-3 to TRBJ2-7, with a possible D match to TRBD1 (6 bases). Germline lookup yields CDR1 SGHNT and CDR2 YENEEA. The CDR3 runs 14 residues. Trimming cost V 5 bases and J 7 bases, with 18 bases left between them. CDR3 in amino acids: CASSTFQQGEEQYF. The CDR3 DNA reads TGTGCCAGCAGCACTTTTCAACAGGGTGAAGAGCAGTACTTC.

The chain carries TRBV19 and TRBJ1-2; TRBD1 might be the D (5 bases). V gave up 1 base and J gave up 4 bases, with 13 bases separating them. The CDR3 totals 15 residues. CDR1 is LNHDA, CDR2 SQIVND, per germline (reference sequence). The CDR3 DNA follows: TGTGCCAGTAGTATAGTCACACGGCAGGGCTATGGCTACACCTTC. Its translation is CASSIVTRQGYGYTF. The entire variable domain, with the rest obtained from reference TRBV19 and TRBJ1-2, is as follows: DGGITQSPKYLFRKEGQNVTLSCEQNLNHDAMYWYRQDPGQGLRLIYYSQIVNDFQKGDIAEGYSVSREKKESFPLTVTSAQKNPTAFYLCASSIVTRQGYGYTFGSGTRLTVV.

The chain links TRBV5-6 to TRBJ2-7, with 9 bases identical to TRBD2. Germline V CDR1 and CDR2: SGHDT, YYEEEE. The trim removed 1 base at V and 6 bases at J, leaving 2 bases unmatched. The CDR3 has 13 residues. This CDR3 is CASSLLAGIEQYF. CDR3 DNA: TGTGCCAGCAGCTTGCTAGCGGGGATCGAGCAGTACTTC.

This chain uses TRBV30 with TRBJ2-7; perhaps TRBD1 as D (6 bases). From germline, CDR1 is GTSNPN and CDR2 SVGIG (reference sequence). V shed 4 bases and J shed 2 bases, with 6 bases lying between them. The CDR3 consists of 11 residues. The CDR3 loop reads CAWTGAYEQYF. The CDR3 bases are TGTGCCTGGACAGGGGCCTACGAGCAGTACTTC.

V is TRBV30 and J is TRBJ2-7; D is perhaps TRBD1 (6 bases). The CDR3 loop spans 14 amino acids. V lost 4 bases and J lost 1, with 14 bases in between. Germline CDR1 is GTSNPN and CDR2 is SVGIG (reference sequence). The CDR3 loop is CAWKTGHNSYEQYF. CDR3 sequence (DNA): TGTGCCTGGAAAACGGGACACAATTCCTACGAGCAGTACTTC.

The rearrangement uses TRBV5-8 and TRBJ1-1; D unresolved. The germline CDR1 and CDR2 sequences are SGHTS and YDEGEE. The CDR3 contains 12 residues. V lost 9 bases, J lost 1 base, and 10 bases lay in between. CDR3 in amino acids: CATGGRNTEAFF. CDR3 in DNA: TGTGCCACCGGCGGTCGGAACACTGAAGCTTTCTTT.

The rearrangement joins TRBV15 to TRBJ2-5; 9 nucleotides line up with TRBD1. Trimming at V came to 0 bases and at J to 4 bases, leaving 6 bases not matched to a gene. The CDR3 is 16 amino acids. Germline lookup yields CDR1 LNHNV and CDR2 YYDKDF (reference sequence). The CDR3 sequence is CATSRDFGQGRETQYF. Written as DNA, the CDR3 is TGTGCCACCAGCAGAGATTTTGGACAGGGGAGAGAGACCCAGTACTTC. Together with reference TRBV15 and TRBJ2-5, the CDR3 gives the full variable domain: DAMVIQNPRYQVTQFGKPVTLSCSQTLNHNVMYWYQQKSSQAPKLLFHYYDKDFNNEADTPDNFQSRRPNTSFCFLDIRSPGLGDTAMYLCATSRDFGQGRETQYFGPGTRLLVL.

The genes are TRBV18 and TRBJ1-5, with 8 bases identical to TRBD1. The CDR3 covers 15 residues. CDR1 and CDR2 (germline): KGHSH, LQKENI. V shed 6 bases, J shed 5 bases, and the junction held 9 bases outside the gene matches. CDR3 in amino acids: CASSPRTGPDQPQHF. The DNA of the CDR3 is TGTGCCAGCTCGCCGCGGACAGGGCCCGATCAGCCCCAGCATTTT.

This chain joins TRBV7-3 and TRBJ2-2; TRBD2 aligns across 11 bases. This CDR3 comprises 16 residues. V shed 5 bases and J 10 bases; nucleotides not matched to a gene: 12. The germline gives CDR1 SGHTA, CDR2 FQGTGA. CDR3 nucleotides: TGTGCCAGCAGCCCCCCACATAGCGGGGGGGCGCCGGAGCTGTTTTTT. Its translation: CASSPPHSGGAPELFF.

This chain links TRBV7-2 with TRBJ2-7; maybe TRBD2 (7 bases). The germline gives CDR1 SGHTA, CDR2 FQGNSA. Trimming shortened V by 1 base and J by 6 bases, and 13 bases separated the two germline ends. The CDR3 totals 14 residues. The CDR3, as DNA: TGTGCCAGCAGCTTAGAGGGGGGGACGCGCGAGCAGTACTTC. Translated: CASSLEGGTREQYF.

J is TRBJ1-2 and V is TRBV3-1 (or the pseudogene TRBV3-2), with unresolved D. Germline V gene lookup returns CDR1 LGHDT and CDR2 YNNKEL (reference sequence). The CDR3 sequence is 16 residues long. Trimming left V 2 bases short and J 3 bases short, with 16 bases between. In DNA, the CDR3 is TGTGCCAGCAGCCAATCGGAAGGGTTACCACACTATGGCTACACCTTC. Its translation: CASSQSEGLPHYGYTF.

V usage is TRBV19 and J usage is TRBJ2-3, with 9 nucleotides matching TRBD2. V lost 7 bases to trimming and J lost 6 bases; unmatched junction nucleotides: 8. Germline V CDR1 and CDR2: LNHDA, SQIVND (reference sequence). The CDR3 runs 14 residues. The CDR3 spells CASKGSGGPDTQYF. Written as DNA, the CDR3 is TGTGCCAGTAAGGGGAGCGGGGGGCCGGATACGCAGTATTTT.

This sequence joins TRBV3-1 (or the pseudogene TRBV3-2) and TRBJ2-7; weak D call: TRBD2 (6 bases). Trimming took 2 bases from V and 9 from J, leaving 14 bases between them. The CDR3 is made up of 13 amino acids. Germline V gives CDR1 LGHDT, CDR2 YNNKEL (reference sequence). The CDR3 region has the DNA TGTGCCAGCAGCCAATGGGACGGGGGAAGGCAGTACTTC. Encoded protein: CASSQWDGGRQYF.

The chain couples TRBV18 to TRBJ2-5; 9 nucleotides agree with TRBD2. J gave up 6 bases and V 8 bases, and 13 bases lay outside the gene matches. Germline lookup yields CDR1 KGHSH and CDR2 LQKENI. The CDR3 has 15 residues. The CDR3 region is CASRTSVDVEKTQYF. The CDR3 DNA is TGTGCCAGCCGGACTAGCGTCGATGTTGAGAAGACCCAGTACTTC. The full variable domain, its missing parts supplied by reference TRBV18 and TRBJ2-5, is NAGVMQNPRHLVRRRGQEARLRCSPMKGHSHVYWYRQLPEEGLKFMVYLQKENIIDESGMPKERFSAEFPKEGPSILRIQQVVRGDSAAYFCASRTSVDVEKTQYFGPGTRLLVL.